This T cell receptor beta chain was captured in a study of response to subunit inactivated influenza vaccine. TCRdb analysed the RT-PCR reads with MiXCR anew, one entry per CDR3 protein. Here the sample spans hundreds of thousands of distinct CDR3 sequences, roughly 13% being singletons. This clonotype was seen a handful of times. No antigen is known for it. Study-wide results and limits: The authors suggested that every seasonal influenza vaccination recruits few new T cells.

Sequences were derived from PBMCs from blood, sampled around 14 days before vaccination. The clonotype originates from a man aged 45-65 years who received an inactivated influenza vaccine.

Here the CDR3 reads CASSRTDRGAQHF. In nucleotides, the CDR3 is TGTGCCAGCAGCAGAACCGACCGGGGGGCCCAGCATTTT. This chain connects TRBV4-2 to TRBJ1-5, with a weak D call TRBD1 (5 bases). The germline V gene encodes CDR1 LGHNA and CDR2 YNFKEQ. The ends were cut back, 5 bases at V and 11 bases at J, with 16 bases in the middle. The CDR3 contains 13 residues.